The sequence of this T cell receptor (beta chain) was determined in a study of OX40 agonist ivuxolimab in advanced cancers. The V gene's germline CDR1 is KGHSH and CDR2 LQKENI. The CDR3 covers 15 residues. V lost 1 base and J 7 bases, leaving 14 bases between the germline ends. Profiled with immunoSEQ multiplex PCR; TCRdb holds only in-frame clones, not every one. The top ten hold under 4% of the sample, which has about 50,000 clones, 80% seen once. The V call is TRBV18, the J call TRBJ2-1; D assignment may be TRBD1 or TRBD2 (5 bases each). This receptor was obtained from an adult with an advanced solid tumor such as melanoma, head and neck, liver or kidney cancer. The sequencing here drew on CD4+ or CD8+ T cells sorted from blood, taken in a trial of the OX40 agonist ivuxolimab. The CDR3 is CASSPQRGTSNEQFF. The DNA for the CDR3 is TGTGCCAGCTCACCACAGCGAGGGACGTCTAATGAGCAGTTCTTC.